This T cell receptor (beta chain) emerged from a study of T cells in Graves' hyperthyroidism and ophthalmopathy. Amplification of TCR beta CDR3 regions used RNA as the template. The TCR CDR3 was amplified in a first-round RT-PCR using the HTBI primer set. TCRdb reprocessed the multiplex PCR reads with MiXCR, giving one entry per CDR3 protein. The sample lists roughly 500,000 distinct CDR3 sequences; 46% were seen once. The V gene lost 7 bases and the J gene lost 8 bases, with 14 bases spanning the gap. Germline-derived CDR1 and CDR2 are SQVTM and ANQGSEA. The CDR3 extends over 11 amino acids. Study-wide findings and caveats: In the analysis, a 13 V-J model separated ophthalmopathy from stable hyperthyroidism. Most thyroid clonotypes expanded above 0.001 appeared in blood too. The model's output predicted ophthalmopathy at a median of around 7 months prior to onset.

For the diagnoses, clinical symptoms, serum thyroxine and TRAb, thyroid ultrasound and orbital computed tomography were used. Turning to this clonotype: Its specificity is unknown.

The chain carries TRBV29-1 and TRBJ2-5, with D possibly called TRBD1 or TRBD2 (5 bases each). The sequencing input was peripheral blood or thyroid tissue (not recorded which). The source of this sequence is an adult woman with Graves' disease, either hyperthyroidism or ophthalmopathy (not recorded which). The chain's CDR3 is CSGGGWETQYF. In DNA form, the CDR3 reads TGCAGCGGTGGGGGTTGGGAAACCCAGTACTTC.